The 9 T cell receptor beta chains below all came from one sample that was sequenced in a study of regulatory T cells in long-lasting Graves disease. The time point here: newly diagnosed GD, antithyroid drugs for less than 3 months. PBMC-derived RNA was used for the TCR library. Libraries of TCR beta came from iRepertoire HTBI primers plus Arm-PCR of CDR3 regions. MiXCR was run by TCRdb on the multiplex PCR reads, yielding one entry per CDR3 protein. Among about 430,000 distinct CDR3 sequences listed, over 12% were seen once. These same records also appear under a second study, on T cells in Graves' hyperthyroidism and ophthalmopathy.

The sample here was peripheral blood mononuclear cells (PBMCs), taken at new diagnosis, from a patient treated with antithyroid drugs. The receptors originated from a woman between 40 and 50 years old with Graves disease.

V is TRBV5-1 and J is TRBJ2-7, with TRBD2 as a possible D gene (6 bases). V gave up 0 bases and J gave up 1 base, with 20 bases separating them. This CDR3 has 18 amino acids. Germline V gene sequence: CDR1 SGHRS, CDR2 YFSETQ. CDR3 protein: CASSLAPGGFSLSYEQYF. The CDR3 nucleotides are TGCGCCAGCAGCTTGGCCCCTGGAGGGTTCTCCCTATCCTACGAGCAGTACTTC.

The rearrangement joins TRBV5-6 to TRBJ2-5; D may be TRBD1 (6 bases). The CDR3 has 14 residues. V dropped 4 bases and J dropped 4 bases, with 14 bases sitting between them. Germline V gene data show CDR1 as SGHDT and CDR2 as YYEEEE. DNA of the CDR3: TGTGCCAGCAGCCCGGACAGCTGGGGAGAGACCCAGTACTTC. Amino acids: CASSPDSWGETQYF.

This clonotype occurred a few times. For the CDR3, the DNA is TGCGCCAGCGACGACAACAGGGGTGACGAGCAGTACTTC. It yields the protein CASDDNRGDEQYF. The J gene is TRBJ2-7, the V gene TRBV5-1, with 7 nucleotides matching TRBD1. V trimming: 7 bases; J trimming: 5 bases; junction bases outside the gene matches: 9. The CDR3 runs 13 residues. In germline, CDR1 is SGHRS, CDR2 YFSETQ.

The table lists this clonotype with many counts. J is TRBJ2-1 and V is TRBV20-1; D ambiguous. Trimming took off 1 base at V and 0 bases at J, with 4 bases between the two ends. This CDR3 comprises 13 residues. Germline CDR1 and CDR2: DFQATT and SNEGSKA (reference sequence). The CDR3 loop reads CSARARSYNEQFF. In nucleotides, the CDR3 is TGCAGTGCTAGAGCTCGCTCCTACAATGAGCAGTTCTTC.

This clonotype was counted between two and nine times. The rearrangement uses TRBV7-9 and TRBJ2-1, with TRBD2 identical over 13 bases. The CDR3 runs to 19 residues. The trim removed 0 bases at V and 0 bases at J, leaving 5 bases unmatched. The germline CDR1 and CDR2 sequences are SEHNR and FQNEAQ (reference sequence). DNA of the CDR3: TGTGCCAGCAGCTTAGCGACGACTAGCGGGAGGAGCTCCTACAATGAGCAGTTCTTC. Its translation: CASSLATTSGRSSYNEQFF.

This chain connects TRBV5-5 to TRBJ2-1; no definite D call. The J call is doubtful: the DNA matches TRBJ2-5 better. This CDR3 has 15 amino acids. The germline gives CDR1 SGHKS, CDR2 YYEKEE (reference sequence). CDR3 protein: CASSLPPESGETQYF. The CDR3 DNA reads TGTGCCAGCAGCTTGCCTCCAGAGTCGGGTGAGACCCAGTACTTC.

The table lists this clonotype with many counts. This chain links TRBV3-1 with TRBJ2-1, with 16 bases that match TRBD2. Germline V gene data show CDR1 as LGHDT and CDR2 as YNNKEL (reference sequence). The CDR3 extends over 16 amino acids. V gave up 4 bases and J gave up 16 bases; unmatched junction bases: 13. CDR3: CASSPHPGLAGGPGFF. The CDR3 DNA reads as TGTGCCAGCAGCCCGCACCCGGGACTAGCGGGAGGGCCGGGTTTCTTC.

This clonotype was picked up a small number of times. The chain recombines TRBV3-1 with TRBJ2-1, with 9 bases aligning to TRBD2. The CDR3 has 17 amino acids. J lost 2 bases, V lost 3 bases, and 8 bases had no gene match. In germline, CDR1 is LGHDT, CDR2 YNNKEL (reference sequence). The CDR3 sequence is CASSQGASGKAYNEQFF. The CDR3 DNA reads TGTGCCAGCAGCCAGGGAGCTAGCGGGAAAGCCTACAATGAGCAGTTCTTC.

The chain uses TRBV20-1 and TRBJ2-5; the match to TRBD2 covers 14 bases. CDR1 and CDR2 (germline): DFQATT, SNEGSKA (reference sequence). The CDR3 is 18 amino acids. Losses at the gene ends were 5 bases for V and 0 bases for J; bases not matched to a gene: 11. The CDR3 DNA follows: TGCAGTGCTGTACTGCCGGGACTAGCGGGAGAGGACCAAGAGACCCAGTACTTC. Translated, it gives CSAVLPGLAGEDQETQYF.